This T cell receptor (beta chain) was recorded in a study of Graves' ophthalmopathy and Graves' hyperthyroidism. This clonotype was detected many times. Trimming cost V 2 bases and J 1 base, with 5 bases left between them. This CDR3 contains 14 residues. The germline gives CDR1 ENHRY, CDR2 SYGVKD. TCR beta CDR3 amplification used RNA transcripts. HTBI primers were employed in first-round RT-PCR, then a second-round multiplex PCR followed. TCRdb redid the calling of the multiplex PCR reads with MiXCR, one entry per CDR3 protein. The sample includes 1 million to 1.3 million distinct CDR3 sequences, about 36% seen only once; the top ten take around 10%.

The chain couples TRBV10-3 to TRBJ2-2, with D unclear. This clonotype was sampled from an adult man with Graves' hyperthyroidism. Sample: peripheral blood or thyroid tissue (not recorded which). The DNA for the CDR3 is TGTGCCATCAGTGAGGTTCAGAACACCGGGGAGCTGTTTTTT. Amino acid sequence: CAISEVQNTGELFF.